This passage covers 20 T cell receptor beta chains from one sample sequenced in a study of blood T cell repertoires in COVID-19. Some clones are missing from TCRdb's copy, which holds only in-frame ones; the method was immunoSEQ multiplex PCR. The data hold approximately 46,000 clones, with 90% observed a single time. Specimen: peripheral blood. The source is a man aged 45-65 years with active COVID-19.

The chain recombines TRBV5-1 with TRBJ1-2; TRBD1 matches at 11 bases. The CDR3 runs 16 residues. Trimming took 1 base from V and 7 from J; bases not matched to a gene: 9. Germline V gene lookup returns CDR1 SGHRS and CDR2 YFSETQ. The CDR3 sequence: CASSLSGTGGFFGYTF. As DNA, the CDR3 is TGCGCCAGCAGCTTGAGTGGGACAGGGGGTTTTTTTGGCTACACCTTC.

The chain recombines TRBV9 with TRBJ1-1; no reliable D call. CDR1 SGDLS and CDR2 YYNGEE come from the germline V gene. The CDR3 is made up of 13 amino acids. Deletions cut 0 bases from V and 0 bases from J, with 3 bases between. The CDR3 loop is CASSVAVNTEAFF. CDR3 DNA: TGTGCCAGCAGCGTAGCTGTGAACACTGAAGCTTTCTTT.

This clone is a singleton in its sample. The chain uses TRBV6-5 and TRBJ1-1, with a weak D call TRBD1 (5 bases). V lost 6 bases to trimming and J lost 1 base, with 9 bases between them. This CDR3 is built from 13 residues. Per the germline V gene, CDR1 is MNHEY and CDR2 is SVGAGI. CDR3 nucleotide sequence: TGTGCCAGCAGGCGGGGACGGAACACTGAAGCTTTCTTT. Translating it yields CASRRGRNTEAFF.

The chain carries TRBV4-3 and TRBJ2-3; 9 positions agree with TRBD2. The junction had 6 bases not matched to a gene; V was cut back by 0 bases and J by 2 bases. The length of the CDR3 is 17 residues. Germline assignment: CDR1 LGHNA and CDR2 YSLEER. CDR3 sequence (DNA): TGCGCCAGCAGCCAAGAGGCGACTAGCGGTTTCACAGATACGCAGTATTTT. This sequence encodes CASSQEATSGFTDTQYF.

The chain links TRBV19 to TRBJ2-5; 8 bases map to TRBD1. The CDR3 is made up of 15 amino acids. Unmatched junction bases numbered 5, after V lost 5 bases and J lost 0 bases. CDR1 is LNHDA, CDR2 SQIVND, per germline (reference sequence). The CDR3 spells CASSVGQAYQETQYF. In DNA, the CDR3 is TGTGCCAGTAGTGTGGGACAGGCGTACCAAGAGACCCAGTACTTC.

V and J are TRBV7-6 and TRBJ2-2; no clear D. Germline V lookup: CDR1 SGHVS, CDR2 FNYEAQ. Trimming removed 6 bases from V and 1 base from J, with 9 bases in between. This CDR3 region has 14 residues. The CDR3 region has the DNA TGTGCCAGCAGGTTCCAGGAGAACACCGGGGAGCTGTTTTTT. This sequence encodes CASRFQENTGELFF.

J is TRBJ2-3 and V is TRBV2; 8 nucleotides line up with TRBD2. The CDR3 runs 16 residues. V trimming: 5 bases; J trimming: 2 bases; junction bases outside the gene matches: 9. The germline gives CDR1 SNHLY, CDR2 FYNNEI. The CDR3 sequence is CASSTPSGGTTDTQYF. The CDR3 DNA sequence: TGTGCCAGCAGTACCCCCTCGGGGGGGACCACAGATACGCAGTATTTT.

The rearrangement links TRBV10-3 to TRBJ2-3, with 8 bases identical to TRBD2. Trimming took 5 bases from V and 0 from J; bases not matched to a gene: 10. CDR3 length: 17 amino acids. The V gene's germline CDR1 is ENHRY and CDR2 SYGVKD. The DNA for the CDR3 is TGTGCCATCAGTTCTAGAAGCGGGGGCACTAGCACAGATACGCAGTATTTT. Its translation is CAISSRSGGTSTDTQYF.

For this clone: Other nucleotide sequences in the sample specify the same CDR3. V and J are TRBV5-1 and TRBJ2-7, with D perhaps TRBD2 (5 bases). CDR1 SGHRS and CDR2 YFSETQ come from the germline V gene. V lost 5 bases and J lost 6, with 18 bases in between. The CDR3 length is 14 residues. CDR3: CASRSSGWGGEQYF. In nucleotides, the CDR3 is TGCGCCAGCAGAAGCAGCGGCTGGGGTGGCGAGCAGTACTTC.

The chain couples TRBV6-5 to TRBJ1-5, with a weak D call TRBD1 (6 bases). CDR1 and CDR2 from the germline V gene are MNHEY and SVGAGI. This CDR3 spans 14 amino acids. Trimming took 5 bases from V and 4 from J, leaving 12 bases between them. The CDR3 loop is CASSQQGRNQPQHF. The CDR3 nucleotides are TGTGCCAGCAGTCAACAGGGTAGGAATCAGCCCCAGCATTTT.

The V gene is TRBV27, the J gene TRBJ1-5, with 9 bases identical to TRBD1. The junction had 6 bases not matched to a gene; V was cut back by 5 bases and J by 4 bases. The CDR3 contains 15 residues. Germline CDR1 and CDR2: MNHEY and SMNVEV (reference sequence). CDR3 amino acids: CASSPGTGKNQPQHF. CDR3 in DNA: TGTGCCAGCAGTCCTGGGACAGGGAAGAATCAGCCCCAGCATTTT.

The chain uses TRBV19 and TRBJ2-7; D is possibly TRBD2 (6 bases). CDR1 LNHDA and CDR2 SQIVND come from the germline V gene (reference sequence). V was cut by 4 bases and J by 4 bases, with 11 bases left in between. The CDR3 loop spans 13 amino acids. The CDR3 region is CASSNGAGYEQYF. CDR3 coding DNA: TGTGCCAGTAGTAATGGGGCGGGGTACGAGCAGTACTTC.

A single count supports this clone. This sequence joins TRBV15 and TRBJ2-3; the match to TRBD2 covers 8 bases. V dropped 4 bases and J dropped 2; count of bases not matched to a gene: 8. Per the germline V gene, CDR1 is LNHNV and CDR2 is YYDKDF (reference sequence). The CDR3 loop spans 16 amino acids. The CDR3 is CATSIGERGITDTQYF. The CDR3 bases are TGTGCCACCAGCATAGGGGAGCGGGGGATCACAGATACGCAGTATTTT.

V gene TRBV7-3 combines with J gene TRBJ2-1, with unresolved D. Deletions cut 4 bases from V and 10 bases from J, with 8 bases between. The germline CDR1 and CDR2 sequences are SGHTA and FQGTGA. The CDR3 covers 11 residues. The CDR3 region is CASSSGVEQFF. DNA of the CDR3: TGTGCCAGCAGCTCCGGAGTCGAGCAGTTCTTC.

The chain couples TRBV5-1 to TRBJ2-7; 8 bases are a match to TRBD2. Germline V CDR1 and CDR2: SGHRS, YFSETQ. The trim removed 3 bases at V and 6 bases at J, leaving 11 bases unmatched. The CDR3 runs to 15 residues. The CDR3 sequence: CASSWGGLEFGEQYF. Written as DNA, the CDR3 is TGCGCCAGCAGCTGGGGGGGACTAGAGTTCGGCGAGCAGTACTTC. Complete variable domain (other parts from reference TRBV5-1 and TRBJ2-7): KAGVTQTPRYLIKTRGQQVTLSCSPISGHRSVSWYQQTPGQGLQFLFEYFSETQRNKGNFPGRFSGRQFSNSRSEMNVSTLELGDSALYLCASSWGGLEFGEQYFGPGTRLTVT.

This clone came up a few times. V usage is TRBV3-1 (or the pseudogene TRBV3-2) and J usage is TRBJ2-2, with TRBD1 identical over 8 bases. The J segment lost 6 bases and the V segment lost 10 bases, leaving 7 bases of the junction unmatched. Germline V gene sequence: CDR1 LGHDT, CDR2 YNNKEL (reference sequence). This CDR3 has 13 amino acids. This CDR3 reads CATRNRGAGELFF. The DNA of the CDR3 is TGTGCCACCCGCAACAGGGGGGCCGGGGAGCTGTTTTTT.

This clone was found a few times. The chain combines TRBV6-5 with TRBJ1-2; D perhaps matches TRBD1 (6 bases). The CDR3 contains 15 residues. CDR1 is MNHEY and CDR2 is SVGAGI in the germline V gene. V was cut by 2 bases and J by 5 bases, with 15 bases left in between. In DNA form, the CDR3 reads TGTGCCAGCAGTTACGACGGCAGGGGAAGATATGGCTACACCTTC. Protein product: CASSYDGRGRYGYTF.

The chain's CDR3 is CASSFPSGQRNTEAFF. The CDR3 DNA follows: TGTGCCAGCAGTTTTCCCTCGGGACAGAGGAACACTGAAGCTTTCTTT. The chain links TRBV28 to TRBJ1-1; 7 nucleotides align to TRBD1. Germline CDR1 MDHEN, CDR2 SYDVKM. V shed 3 bases and J 1 base; nucleotides not matched to a gene: 8. This CDR3 comprises 16 residues.

The sample holds a few counts of this clone. The J gene is TRBJ1-2, the V gene TRBV5-1; 7 positions agree with TRBD1. This CDR3 region has 13 residues. V lost 0 bases, J lost 13 bases, and 9 bases stayed unmatched. Germline V gene sequence: CDR1 SGHRS, CDR2 YFSETQ. This CDR3 reads CASSLGDRAEITF. DNA of the CDR3: TGCGCCAGCAGCTTGGGTGACAGGGCCGAGATCACCTTC.

The V gene is TRBV5-1, the J gene TRBJ2-3; TRBD1 might be the D (6 bases). In germline, CDR1 is SGHRS, CDR2 YFSETQ. V lost 5 bases, J lost 4 bases, and 8 bases lay in between. This CDR3 is built from 12 residues. The CDR3 spells CASRQGPDTQYF. The DNA of the CDR3 is TGCGCCAGCAGGCAGGGGCCAGATACGCAGTATTTT.